These T cell receptor beta chains were read from a single sample in a study of blood T cell repertoires in COVID-19. The assay was immunoSEQ multiplex PCR, and TCRdb's table has in-frame clones only and misses some. The table shows about 36,000 clones, with under 90% occurring only once. Sequencing was performed on peripheral blood. Source of these receptors: a man in his sixties with COVID-19, enrolled during active disease. The CDR3 runs from the conserved cysteine through the conserved F or W. Each record gives: D gene, V gene, clone size, J gene, CDR3 protein, CDR3 DNA. D genes are given only for firm matches. Some rows mark clone size as missing; the rest say once, few, many or name a class of expanded clone.

TRBD1	TRBV27	few	TRBJ1-1	CASSLAATGTEAFF	TGTGCCAGCAGTCTCGCCGCGACAGGGACTGAAGCTTTCTTT
-	TRBV19	-	TRBJ2-3	CASNHQMSTDTQYF	TGTGCCAGTAATCATCAGATGAGCACAGATACGCAGTATTTT
-	TRBV5-6	few	TRBJ1-1	CASISGGAMNTEAFF	TGTGCCAGCATCTCGGGGGGAGCCATGAACACTGAAGCTTTCTTT
-	TRBV12-5	-	TRBJ1-1	CASGLDTDREAFF	TGTGCTAGTGGTTTGGACACCGACAGGGAAGCTTTCTTT
-	TRBV27	few	TRBJ1-3	CASSFAGSGNTIYF	TGTGCCAGCAGTTTTGCAGGCTCTGGAAACACCATATATTTT
-	TRBV19	-	TRBJ2-1	CASSRAKSSYNEQFF	TGTGCCAGTAGTAGGGCAAAGAGCTCCTACAATGAGCAGTTCTTC
TRBD2	TRBV2	-	TRBJ2-3	CASRIPGLVTDTQYF	TGTGCCAGCAGGATACCGGGACTAGTAACAGATACGCAGTATTTT
-	TRBV5-1	-	TRBJ1-5	CASSRDGGSGTQPQHF	TGCGCCAGCAGCCGAGACGGGGGGAGCGGCACTCAGCCCCAGCATTTT
-	TRBV4-1	once	TRBJ1-6	CASSQGWAGYNSPLHF	TGCGCCAGCAGCCAGGGCTGGGCAGGGTATAATTCACCCCTCCACTTT
TRBD2	TRBV19	-	TRBJ2-4	CASSTLAGPKNIQYF	TGTGCCAGTAGTACCCTAGCGGGACCCAAAAACATTCAGTACTTC
-	TRBV10-3	once	TRBJ1-1	CAISESVQNTEAFF	TGTGCCATCAGTGAGTCGGTACAGAACACTGAAGCTTTCTTT
TRBD1	TRBV2	-	TRBJ2-5	CASSRDRGETQYF	TGTGCCAGCAGTAGGGACAGGGGGGAGACCCAGTACTTC
-	TRBV10-3	-	TRBJ1-2	CAISESPGFRTF	TGTGCCATCAGTGAGTCCCCGGGGTTCCGGACCTTC
-	TRBV30	-	TRBJ1-5	CASGQFNQPQHF	TGTGCCTCGGGACAATTCAATCAGCCCCAGCATTTT
TRBD1	TRBV4-1	-	TRBJ1-6	CASSPEKVGQGPYNSPLHF	TGCGCCAGCAGCCCAGAGAAAGTAGGACAGGGCCCCTATAATTCACCCCTCCACTTT
-	TRBV11-2	-	TRBJ1-1	CASSNLLDREAFF	TGTGCCAGCAGCAACCTTCTAGACAGGGAAGCTTTCTTT
-	TRBV2	-	TRBJ1-6	CASSDQGTYNSPLHF	TGTGCCAGCAGTGACCAGGGGACGTATAATTCACCCCTCCACTTT
TRBD2	TRBV7-8	-	TRBJ2-3	CASSVTSAASDTQYF	TGTGCCAGCAGCGTCACTAGCGCCGCTTCGGATACGCAGTATTTT
TRBD2	TRBV15	once	TRBJ2-1	CATSRLLAGGISYNEQFF	TGTGCCACCAGCAGACTTCTAGCGGGAGGTATCTCCTACAATGAGCAGTTCTTC
TRBD1	TRBV19	-	TRBJ2-2	CASRTARGRNTGELFF	TGTGCCAGTAGGACCGCCAGGGGGAGGAACACCGGGGAGCTGTTTTTT
TRBD1	TRBV5-1	-	TRBJ1-1	CASSLVWPGQGSDTEAFF	TGCGCCAGCAGCTTGGTGTGGCCAGGACAGGGGTCGGACACTGAAGCTTTCTTT
-	TRBV9	-	TRBJ1-1	CASSSLTGVATEAFF	TGTGCCAGCAGCTCCTTAACAGGAGTAGCCACTGAAGCTTTCTTT
TRBD2	TRBV19	once	TRBJ2-7	CASSIALPGTSNEQYF	TGTGCCAGTAGTATTGCACTCCCCGGGACTAGCAACGAGCAGTACTTC
-	TRBV5-1	-	TRBJ1-2	CASSPQVQANYGYTF	TGCGCCAGCAGCCCCCAGGTCCAGGCTAACTATGGCTACACCTTC
-	TRBV2	few	TRBJ2-7	CASNADTNSYEQYF	TGTGCCAGCAACGCGGACACAAACTCCTACGAGCAGTACTTC
-	TRBV7-9	-	TRBJ1-1	CASSGGTNTEAFF	TGTGCCAGCAGCGGGGGCACGAACACTGAAGCTTTCTTT
-	TRBV2	-	TRBJ2-7	CASSRGYEQYF	TGTGCCAGCAGTAGGGGTTACGAGCAGTACTTC
-	TRBV25-1	-	TRBJ2-4	CATSVQNIQYF	TGTGCCACCTCGGTGCAAAACATTCAGTACTTC
-	TRBV12-5	-	TRBJ1-5	CASGLGGGGPQHF	TGTGCTAGTGGTTTGGGGGGCGGGGGGCCCCAGCATTTT
-	TRBV28	-	TRBJ1-1	CASRGTEAFF	TGTGCCAGCAGGGGGACAGAAGCTTTCTTT
-	TRBV5-8	-	TRBJ2-7	CASRYSREQYF	TGTGCCAGCCGGTATAGCCGCGAGCAGTACTTC
TRBD1	TRBV19	-	TRBJ1-5	CASSIRTGPTRTQHF	TGTGCCAGTAGTATCCGGACAGGCCCGACGCGAACCCAGCATTTT
-	TRBV5-5	-	TRBJ2-1	CASSLVPSYNEQFF	TGTGCCAGCAGCTTGGTACCTAGCTACAATGAGCAGTTCTTC
TRBD1	TRBV5-1	few	TRBJ1-4	CASSRTGEEKLFF	TGCGCCAGCAGCCGGACAGGGGAGGAAAAACTGTTTTTT
-	TRBV18	-	TRBJ1-4	CASSPPGGKLFF	TGTGCCAGCTCACCACCGGGGGGAAAACTGTTTTTT
-	TRBV23-1	-	TRBJ2-1	CASSQSRVSRQPLNEQFF	TGCGCCAGCAGTCAATCTAGAGTTTCGAGACAGCCACTCAATGAGCAGTTCTTC
-	TRBV3-1/TRBV3-2	-	TRBJ1-6	CASSRGVWNSPLHF	TGTGCCAGCAGCCGGGGGGTCTGGAATTCACCCCTCCACTTT
-	TRBV7-2	-	TRBJ1-5	CASSLDGGGQPQHF	TGTGCCAGCAGCTTAGATGGGGGGGGCCAGCCCCAGCATTTT
-	TRBV19	-	TRBJ2-1	CASSSRRGLEQFF	TGTGCCAGTAGTTCCCGCCGGGGTCTTGAGCAGTTCTTC
-	TRBV6-2/TRBV6-3	-	TRBJ2-2	CASSQALNTGELFF	TGTGCCAGCAGTCAGGCGTTGAACACCGGGGAGCTGTTTTTT
-	TRBV28	-	TRBJ1-1	CASSLLGRNTEAFF	TGTGCCAGCAGTTTATTGGGGCGTAACACTGAAGCTTTCTTT
-	TRBV5-1	-	TRBJ2-7	CASSLGTGVPYEQYF	TGCGCCAGCAGCTTGGGGACCGGGGTCCCCTACGAGCAGTACTTC
-	TRBV30	-	TRBJ1-2	CAWSGQFNYGYTF	TGTGCCTGGAGCGGACAGTTTAACTATGGCTACACCTTC
TRBD1	TRBV28	few	TRBJ1-1	CASSVRGLAFF	TGTGCCAGCAGTGTCAGGGGGCTTGCTTTCTTT
TRBD1	TRBV9	few	TRBJ1-6	CASSGGTGGNSPLHF	TGTGCCAGCAGCGGAGGGACAGGGGGTAATTCACCCCTCCACTTT
-	TRBV3-1/TRBV3-2	-	TRBJ2-7	CASSQPSRVHEQYF	TGTGCCAGCAGCCAACCTTCCAGGGTCCACGAGCAGTACTTC
-	TRBV6-2/TRBV6-3	-	TRBJ2-5	CASSPFQETQYF	TGTGCCAGCAGTCCCTTCCAAGAGACCCAGTACTTC
-	TRBV5-3	-	TRBJ2-7	CARQASSYEQYF	TGTGCCAGACAAGCTAGCAGCTACGAGCAGTACTTC
-	TRBV10-3	-	TRBJ1-5	CAISEGREGNQPQHF	TGTGCCATCAGTGAGGGCAGGGAAGGCAATCAGCCCCAGCATTTT
TRBD1	TRBV5-6	-	TRBJ1-2	CASTLGQDLYGYTF	TGTGCCAGCACCTTAGGACAGGACCTCTATGGCTACACCTTC
TRBD1	TRBV2	-	TRBJ1-1	CARLQGDTEAFF	TGTGCCAGGCTACAGGGGGACACTGAAGCTTTCTTT
TRBD2	TRBV7-8	-	TRBJ2-3	CASSQGLAGGPVTQYF	TGTGCCAGCAGCCAGGGACTAGCGGGAGGGCCCGTTACGCAGTATTTT
-	TRBV6-5	-	TRBJ2-3	CASRVDTDTQYF	TGTGCCAGCAGGGTAGACACAGATACGCAGTATTTT
-	TRBV5-6	-	TRBJ2-1	CASSQPGGEQFF	TGTGCCAGCAGCCAACCCGGAGGTGAGCAGTTCTTC
-	TRBV30	-	TRBJ1-3	CAWSRDRGGNTIYF	TGTGCCTGGAGTCGCGATAGGGGTGGAAACACCATATATTTT
-	TRBV6-5	-	TRBJ1-2	CASSYTGNGYTF	TGTGCCAGCAGTTACACAGGGAATGGCTACACCTTC
-	TRBV25-1	-	TRBJ1-1	CASSENHRRGEAFF	TGTGCCAGCAGTGAGAACCATCGCAGGGGTGAAGCTTTCTTT